These T cell receptor beta chains were read from a single sample in a study of blood T cells in healthy people across ages. TCRdb re-called the 5' RACE reads with MiXCR, one entry per CDR3 protein. The table includes 1.5 million to 2 million distinct CDR3 sequences, 49% detected once. The sequenced sample was blood. The receptors originated from a woman in her thirties or forties in good health. The CDR3 runs from the conserved cysteine through the conserved F or W. A D gene is named only where the DNA matches it firmly. Clone size appears in some rows only: once, few, many, or a class for an expanded clone.

clone size	D gene	V gene	J gene	CDR3 protein	CDR3 DNA
NA	NA	TRBV12-3/TRBV12-4	TRBJ1-2	CATMGRDYGYTF	TGTGCCACAATGGGGAGGGACTATGGCTACACCTTC
few	NA	TRBV7-9	TRBJ2-3	CASGTGSFTDTQYF	TGTGCCAGCGGGACGGGTTCCTTCACAGATACGCAGTATTTT
NA	NA	TRBV27	TRBJ1-2	CASSLTPDPGRHSGYTF	TGTGCCAGCAGTTTAACACCCGACCCGGGACGGCACAGTGGCTACACCTTC
NA	NA	TRBV20-1	TRBJ1-6	CSAESRTAYNSPLHF	TGCAGTGCTGAGAGCAGGACAGCTTATAATTCACCCCTCCACTTT
few	NA	TRBV7-2	TRBJ2-5	CASSSRSGEETQYF	TGTGCCAGCAGCTCTAGGTCCGGGGAAGAGACCCAGTACTTC
few	TRBD1	TRBV4-3	TRBJ2-1	CASSSMGTAYNEQFF	TGCGCCAGCAGCTCAATGGGGACAGCTTACAATGAGCAGTTCTTC
NA	NA	TRBV28	TRBJ2-5	CASSSPLDFGWRYF	TGTGCCAGCAGTTCCCCCCTCGACTTCGGGTGGAGGTACTTC
NA	TRBD2	TRBV20-1	TRBJ2-7	CSARGAGGTYEQYF	TGCAGTGCTAGAGGTGCGGGGGGTACCTACGAGCAGTACTTC
NA	NA	TRBV4-2	TRBJ2-5	CASSREAQEYQETQYF	TGTGCCAGCAGCCGAGAGGCCCAGGAGTACCAAGAGACCCAGTACTTC
NA	TRBD2	TRBV7-3	TRBJ2-1	CASSLLGSGGYYNEQFF	TGTGCCAGCAGCTTATTGGGCAGCGGGGGCTACTACAATGAGCAGTTCTTC
NA	NA	TRBV4-2	TRBJ1-5	CASSQDPGPALNEPQHF	TGTGCCAGCAGCCAAGATCCAGGGCCGGCGTTAAATGAGCCCCAGCATTTT
few	NA	TRBV20-1	TRBJ2-1	CSARPNEQFF	TGCAGTGCTAGGCCTAATGAGCAGTTCTTC
few	NA	TRBV27	TRBJ2-5	CASSPVSLGETQYF	TGTGCCAGCAGTCCCGTTTCCTTGGGAGAGACCCAGTACTTC
few	NA	TRBV27	TRBJ2-4	CASSLGRREQQYF	TGTGCCAGCAGTTTAGGCCGCAGGGAGCAACAGTACTTC
NA	TRBD1	TRBV4-3	TRBJ2-7	CASSQITGGSYEQYF	TGCGCCAGCAGCCAAATCACAGGGGGTTCCTACGAGCAGTACTTC
few	NA	TRBV4-1	TRBJ2-4	CASSQDNRDIQYF	TGCGCCAGCAGCCAAGATAATCGCGACATTCAGTACTTC
few	TRBD2	TRBV13	TRBJ2-1	CASSPSSGANSYNEQFF	TGTGCCAGCAGCCCGAGTAGCGGGGCGAACTCCTACAATGAGCAGTTCTTC
NA	TRBD1	TRBV4-2	TRBJ2-3	CASSQGIGKGASTDTQYF	TGTGCCAGCAGCCAAGGCATCGGGAAGGGGGCCAGCACAGATACGCAGTATTTT
NA	TRBD2	TRBV6-5	TRBJ2-5	CASTSRVGRPRETQYF	TGTGCCAGCACCTCCCGCGTCGGGAGGCCGAGGGAGACCCAGTACTTC
NA	TRBD1	TRBV15	TRBJ1-2	CATSAQGNANYGYTF	TGTGCCACCAGCGCACAGGGGAATGCCAACTATGGCTACACCTTC
NA	NA	TRBV2	TRBJ2-3	CASSDQTSSRTQYF	TGTGCCAGCAGTGACCAGACTAGTAGTCGTACGCAGTATTTT
few	NA	TRBV4-3	TRBJ2-5	CASSQEGARTQYF	TGCGCCAGCAGCCAAGAGGGAGCTCGAACCCAGTACTTC